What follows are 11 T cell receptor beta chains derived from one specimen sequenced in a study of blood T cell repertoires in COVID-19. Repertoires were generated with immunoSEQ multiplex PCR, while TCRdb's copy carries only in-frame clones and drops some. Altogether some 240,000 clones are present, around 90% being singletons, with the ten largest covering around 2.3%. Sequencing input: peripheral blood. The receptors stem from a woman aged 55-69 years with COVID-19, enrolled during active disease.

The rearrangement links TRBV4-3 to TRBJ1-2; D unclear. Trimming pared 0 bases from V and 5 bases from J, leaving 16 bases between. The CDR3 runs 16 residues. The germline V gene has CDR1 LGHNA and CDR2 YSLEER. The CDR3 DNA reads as TGCGCCAGCAGCCAAGAGGAGGCTGCAGTTGGGTATGGCTACACCTTC. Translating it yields CASSQEEAAVGYGYTF.

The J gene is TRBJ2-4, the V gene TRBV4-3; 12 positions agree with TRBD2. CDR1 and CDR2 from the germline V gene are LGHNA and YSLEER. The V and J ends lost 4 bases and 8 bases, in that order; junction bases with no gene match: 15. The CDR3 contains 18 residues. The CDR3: CASSLGLAGPTVGDIQYF. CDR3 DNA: TGCGCCAGCAGCCTGGGACTAGCGGGCCCCACCGTCGGGGACATTCAGTACTTC.

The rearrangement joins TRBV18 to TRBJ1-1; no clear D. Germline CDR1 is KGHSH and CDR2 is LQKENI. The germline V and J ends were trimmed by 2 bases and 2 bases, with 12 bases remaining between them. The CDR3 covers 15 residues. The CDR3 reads CASSPTGATNTEAFF. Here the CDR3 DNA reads TGTGCCAGCTCACCAACGGGAGCTACAAACACTGAAGCTTTCTTT.

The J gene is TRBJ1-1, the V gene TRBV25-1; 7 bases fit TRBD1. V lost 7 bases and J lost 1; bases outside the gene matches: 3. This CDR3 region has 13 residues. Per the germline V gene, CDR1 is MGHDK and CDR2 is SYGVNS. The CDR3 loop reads CASTTGSNTEAFF. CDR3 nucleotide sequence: TGTGCCAGCACGACAGGGTCGAACACTGAAGCTTTCTTT.

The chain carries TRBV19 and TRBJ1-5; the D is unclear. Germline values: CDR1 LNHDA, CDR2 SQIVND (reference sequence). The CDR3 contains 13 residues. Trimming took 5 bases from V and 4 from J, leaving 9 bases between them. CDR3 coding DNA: TGTGCCAGTAGTGGACGGGAGAATCAGCCCCAGCATTTT. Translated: CASSGRENQPQHF.

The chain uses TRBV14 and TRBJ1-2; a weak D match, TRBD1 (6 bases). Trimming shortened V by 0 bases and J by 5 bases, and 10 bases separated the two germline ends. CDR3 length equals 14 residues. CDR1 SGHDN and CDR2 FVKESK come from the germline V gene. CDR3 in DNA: TGTGCCAGCAGCCAAGAATCAGGGGTTTATGGCTACACCTTC. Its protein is CASSQESGVYGYTF.

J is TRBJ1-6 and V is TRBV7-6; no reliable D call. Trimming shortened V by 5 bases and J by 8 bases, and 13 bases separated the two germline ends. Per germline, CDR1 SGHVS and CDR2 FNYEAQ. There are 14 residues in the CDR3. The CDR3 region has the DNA TGTGCCAGCAGCCCCCGGGGAGTGGATTCACCCCTCCACTTT. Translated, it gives CASSPRGVDSPLHF.

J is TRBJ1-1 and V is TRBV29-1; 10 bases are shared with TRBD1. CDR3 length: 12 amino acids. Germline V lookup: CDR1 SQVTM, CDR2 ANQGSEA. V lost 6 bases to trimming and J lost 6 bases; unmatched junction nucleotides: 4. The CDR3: CSVGTGDPEAFF. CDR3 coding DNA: TGCAGCGTCGGGACAGGGGACCCTGAAGCTTTCTTT.

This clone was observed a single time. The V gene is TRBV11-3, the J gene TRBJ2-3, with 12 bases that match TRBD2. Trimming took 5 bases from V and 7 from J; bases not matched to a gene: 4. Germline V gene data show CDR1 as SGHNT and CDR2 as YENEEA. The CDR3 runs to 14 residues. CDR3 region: CASSALAGGHTQYF. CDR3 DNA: TGTGCCAGCAGCGCACTAGCGGGGGGCCATACGCAGTATTTT.

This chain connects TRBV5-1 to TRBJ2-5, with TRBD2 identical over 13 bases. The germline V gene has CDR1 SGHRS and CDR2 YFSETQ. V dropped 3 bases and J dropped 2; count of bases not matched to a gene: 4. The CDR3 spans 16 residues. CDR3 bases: TGCGCCAGCAGCTCGGGACTAGCGGGGCTTCAAGAGACCCAGTACTTC. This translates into CASSSGLAGLQETQYF. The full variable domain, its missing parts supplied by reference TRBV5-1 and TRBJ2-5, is KAGVTQTPRYLIKTRGQQVTLSCSPISGHRSVSWYQQTPGQGLQFLFEYFSETQRNKGNFPGRFSGRQFSNSRSEMNVSTLELGDSALYLCASSSGLAGLQETQYFGPGTRLLVL.

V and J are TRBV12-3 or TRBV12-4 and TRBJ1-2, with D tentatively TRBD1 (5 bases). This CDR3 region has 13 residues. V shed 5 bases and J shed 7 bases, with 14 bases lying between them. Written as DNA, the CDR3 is TGTGCCAGCAGTCCCCCGGGGGGACTTGGCTACACCTTC. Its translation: CASSPPGGLGYTF.